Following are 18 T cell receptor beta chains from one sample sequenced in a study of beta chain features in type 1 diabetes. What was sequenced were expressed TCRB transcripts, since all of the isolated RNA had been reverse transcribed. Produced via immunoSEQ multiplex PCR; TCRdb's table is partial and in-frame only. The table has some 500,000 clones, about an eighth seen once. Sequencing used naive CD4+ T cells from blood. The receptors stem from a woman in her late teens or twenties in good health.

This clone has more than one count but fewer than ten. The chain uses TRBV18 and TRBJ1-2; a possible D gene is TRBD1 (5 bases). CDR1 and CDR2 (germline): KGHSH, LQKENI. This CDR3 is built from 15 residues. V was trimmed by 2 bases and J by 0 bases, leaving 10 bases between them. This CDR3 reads CASSPSGDANYGYTF. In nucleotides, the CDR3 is TGTGCCAGCTCACCATCGGGGGACGCTAACTATGGCTACACCTTC.

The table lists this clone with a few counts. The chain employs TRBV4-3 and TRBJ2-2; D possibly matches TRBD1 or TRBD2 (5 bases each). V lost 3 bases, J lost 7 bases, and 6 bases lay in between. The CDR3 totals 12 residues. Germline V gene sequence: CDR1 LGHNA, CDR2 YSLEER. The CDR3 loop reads CASSHGGGELFF. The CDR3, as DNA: TGCGCCAGCAGCCATGGGGGCGGGGAGCTGTTTTTT.

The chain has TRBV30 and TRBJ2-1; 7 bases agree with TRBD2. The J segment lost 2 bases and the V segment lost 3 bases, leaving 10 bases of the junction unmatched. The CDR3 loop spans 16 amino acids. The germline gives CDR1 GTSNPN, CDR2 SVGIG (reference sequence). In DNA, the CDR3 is TGTGCCTGGAGGAAGGCGGGGGACGGAGCCTACAATGAGCAGTTCTTC. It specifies CAWRKAGDGAYNEQFF.

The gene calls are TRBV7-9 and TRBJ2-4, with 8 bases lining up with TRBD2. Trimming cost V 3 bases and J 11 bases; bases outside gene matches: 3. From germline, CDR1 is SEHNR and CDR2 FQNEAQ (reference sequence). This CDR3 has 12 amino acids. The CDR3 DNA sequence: TGTGCCAGCAGCTTTGACGGGAGGGTTCAGTACTTC. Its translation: CASSFDGRVQYF. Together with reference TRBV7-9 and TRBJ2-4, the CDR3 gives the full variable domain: DTGVSQNPRHKITKRGQNVTFRCDPISEHNRLYWYRQTLGQGPEFLTYFQNEAQLEKSRLLSDRFSAERPKGSFSTLEIQRTEQGDSAMYLCASSFDGRVQYFGAGTRLSVL.

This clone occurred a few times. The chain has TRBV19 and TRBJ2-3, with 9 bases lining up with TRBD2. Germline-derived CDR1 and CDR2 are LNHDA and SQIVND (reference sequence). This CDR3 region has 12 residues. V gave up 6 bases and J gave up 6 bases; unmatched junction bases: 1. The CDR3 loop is CASRGLADTQYF. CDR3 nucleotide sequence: TGTGCCAGTAGGGGACTAGCCGATACGCAGTATTTT.

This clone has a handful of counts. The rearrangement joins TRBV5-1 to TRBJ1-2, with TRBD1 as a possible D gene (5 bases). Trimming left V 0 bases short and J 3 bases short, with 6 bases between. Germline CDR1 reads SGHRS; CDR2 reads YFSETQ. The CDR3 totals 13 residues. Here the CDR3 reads CASSLVGDYGYTF. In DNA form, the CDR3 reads TGCGCCAGCAGCTTGGTAGGGGACTATGGCTACACCTTC.

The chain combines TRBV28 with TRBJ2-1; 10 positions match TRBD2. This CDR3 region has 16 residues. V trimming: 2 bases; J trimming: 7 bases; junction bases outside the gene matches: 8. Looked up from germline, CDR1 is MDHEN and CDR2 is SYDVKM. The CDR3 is CASSLLGLAHTNEQFF. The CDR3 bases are TGTGCCAGCAGTTTACTGGGACTAGCGCATACTAATGAGCAGTTCTTC.

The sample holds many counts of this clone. CDR3 sequence reads: CSVAYLMRREETQYF. The CDR3 nucleotides read TGCAGCGTTGCTTACTTAATGCGGAGGGAAGAGACCCAGTACTTC. The rearrangement uses TRBV29-1 and TRBJ2-5; tentatively, D is TRBD2 (6 bases). This CDR3 has 15 residues. Trimming cost V 4 bases and J 3 bases, with 18 bases left between them. The germline V gene has CDR1 SQVTM and CDR2 ANQGSEA.

This CDR3 reads CASSLLRGGSGGQETQYF. The CDR3 DNA follows: TGTGCCAGCAGCTTATTGAGGGGAGGAAGTGGAGGCCAAGAGACCCAGTACTTC. V usage is TRBV7-7 and J usage is TRBJ2-5; weak D call: TRBD2 (6 bases). The length of the CDR3 is 18 residues. The V gene lost 2 bases and the J gene lost 1 base, with 20 bases spanning the gap. Germline V CDR1 and CDR2: SSHAT, FNYEAQ (reference sequence).

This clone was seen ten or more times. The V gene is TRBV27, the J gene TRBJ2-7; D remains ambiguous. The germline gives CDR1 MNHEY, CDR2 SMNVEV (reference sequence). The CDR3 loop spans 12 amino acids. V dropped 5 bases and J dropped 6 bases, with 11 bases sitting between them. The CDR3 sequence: CASSPGWGEQYF. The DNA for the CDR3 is TGTGCCAGCAGTCCAGGATGGGGCGAGCAGTACTTC.

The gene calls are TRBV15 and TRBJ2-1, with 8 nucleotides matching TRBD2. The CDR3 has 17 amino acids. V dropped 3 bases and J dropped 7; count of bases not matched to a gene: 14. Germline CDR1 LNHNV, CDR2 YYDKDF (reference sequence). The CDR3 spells CATSSHRTSQGMNEQFF. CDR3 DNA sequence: TGTGCCACCAGCAGTCACCGGACTAGCCAGGGGATGAATGAGCAGTTCTTC.

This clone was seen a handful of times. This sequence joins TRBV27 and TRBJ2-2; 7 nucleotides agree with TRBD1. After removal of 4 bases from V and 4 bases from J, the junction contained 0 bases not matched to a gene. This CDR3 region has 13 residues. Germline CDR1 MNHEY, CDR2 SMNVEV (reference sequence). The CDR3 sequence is CASSYRGTGELFF. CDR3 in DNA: TGTGCCAGCAGTTACAGGGGCACCGGGGAGCTGTTTTTT.

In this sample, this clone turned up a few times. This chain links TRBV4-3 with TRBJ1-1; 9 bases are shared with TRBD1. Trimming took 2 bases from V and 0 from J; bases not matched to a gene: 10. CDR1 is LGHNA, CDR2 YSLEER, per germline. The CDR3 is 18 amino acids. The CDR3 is CASSQSVPGQGLNTEAFF. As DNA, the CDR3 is TGCGCCAGCAGCCAATCCGTCCCGGGACAGGGTTTGAACACTGAAGCTTTCTTT.

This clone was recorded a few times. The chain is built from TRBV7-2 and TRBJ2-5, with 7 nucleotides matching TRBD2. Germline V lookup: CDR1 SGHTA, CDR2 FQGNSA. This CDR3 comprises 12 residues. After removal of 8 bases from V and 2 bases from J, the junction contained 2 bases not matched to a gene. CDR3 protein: CASLAAQETQYF. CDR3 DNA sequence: TGTGCCAGCCTAGCGGCTCAAGAGACCCAGTACTTC. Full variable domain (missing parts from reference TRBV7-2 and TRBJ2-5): GAGVSQSPSNKVTEKGKDVELRCDPISGHTALYWYRQSLGQGLEFLIYFQGNSAPDKSGLPSDRFSAERTGGSVSTLTIQRTQQEDSAVYLCASLAAQETQYFGPGTRLLVL.

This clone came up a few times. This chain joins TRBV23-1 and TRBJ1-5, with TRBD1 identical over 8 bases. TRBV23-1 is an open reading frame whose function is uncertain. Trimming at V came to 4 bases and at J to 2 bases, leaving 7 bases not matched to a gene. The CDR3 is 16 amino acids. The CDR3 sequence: CASSPQDREGNQPQHF. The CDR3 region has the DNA TGCGCCAGCAGTCCCCAGGACAGGGAGGGCAATCAGCCCCAGCATTTT.

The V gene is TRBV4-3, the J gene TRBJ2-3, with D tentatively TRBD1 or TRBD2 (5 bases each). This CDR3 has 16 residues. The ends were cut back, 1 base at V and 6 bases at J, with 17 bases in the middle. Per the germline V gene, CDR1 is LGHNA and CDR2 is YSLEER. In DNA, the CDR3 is TGCGCCAGCAGCCAAGGCGCTTGGGGGACCGGGGATACGCAGTATTTT. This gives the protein CASSQGAWGTGDTQYF.

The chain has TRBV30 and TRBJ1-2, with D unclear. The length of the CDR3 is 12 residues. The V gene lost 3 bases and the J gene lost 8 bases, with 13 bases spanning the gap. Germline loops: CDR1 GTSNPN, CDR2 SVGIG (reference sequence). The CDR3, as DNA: TGTGCCTGGAGCGGTACGTTCGAGGGCTACACCTTC. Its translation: CAWSGTFEGYTF.

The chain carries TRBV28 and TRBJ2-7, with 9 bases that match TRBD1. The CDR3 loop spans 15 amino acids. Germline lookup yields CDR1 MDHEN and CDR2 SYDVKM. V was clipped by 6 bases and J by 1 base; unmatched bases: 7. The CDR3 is CASSTGQGTSYEQYV. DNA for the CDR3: TGTGCCAGCAGCACCGGACAGGGGACGTCCTACGAGCAGTACGTC.